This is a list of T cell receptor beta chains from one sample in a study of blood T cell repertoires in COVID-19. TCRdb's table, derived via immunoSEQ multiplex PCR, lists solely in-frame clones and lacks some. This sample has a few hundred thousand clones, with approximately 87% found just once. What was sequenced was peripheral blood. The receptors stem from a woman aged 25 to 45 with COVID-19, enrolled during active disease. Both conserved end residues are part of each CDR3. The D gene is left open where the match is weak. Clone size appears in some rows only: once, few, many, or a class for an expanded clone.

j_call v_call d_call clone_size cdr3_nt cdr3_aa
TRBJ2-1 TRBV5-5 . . TGTGCCAGCAGCTGGGCTAGCGCCAATGAGCAGTTCTTC CASSWASANEQFF
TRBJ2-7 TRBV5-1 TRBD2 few TGCGCCAGCAGCATAAGCGGGAGGGGCTCCTACGAGCAGTACTTC CASSISGRGSYEQYF
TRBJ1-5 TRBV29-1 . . TGCAGCGTTGGGACAGATAGCAATCAGCCCCAGCATTTT CSVGTDSNQPQHF
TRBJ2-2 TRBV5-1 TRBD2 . TGCGCCAGCAGCTTACTAGCGGGAAGGGGGAACACCGGGGAGCTGTTTTTT CASSLLAGRGNTGELFF
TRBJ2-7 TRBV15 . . TGTGCCACCAGCAGAGACGCGCAGGGGAGCACCTACGAGCAGTACTTC CATSRDAQGSTYEQYF
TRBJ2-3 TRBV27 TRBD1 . TGTGCCAGCAGTGGGACAGGGGGCCCGTTGGATACGCAGTATTTT CASSGTGGPLDTQYF
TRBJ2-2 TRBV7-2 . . TGTGCCAGCAGCTTACCAGGGGCTATGGTGCGGAACACCGGGGAGCTGTTTTTT CASSLPGAMVRNTGELFF
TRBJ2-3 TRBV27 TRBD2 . TGTGCCAGCAGTCCCTCGGCGGGGGGCACAGATACGCAGTATTTT CASSPSAGGTDTQYF
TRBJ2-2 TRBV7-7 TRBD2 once TGTGCCAGCAGCCCGACTTCAAGCGGGAGCGGGGAGCTGTTTTTT CASSPTSSGSGELFF
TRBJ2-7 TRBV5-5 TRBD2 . TGTGCCAGCAGCTTGGCCGCCACTAGCGGAATCTACGAGCAGTACTTC CASSLAATSGIYEQYF
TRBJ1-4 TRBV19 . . TGTGCCAGTAGTCTGATAACAGGGTCAACTAATGAAAAACTGTTTTTT CASSLITGSTNEKLFF
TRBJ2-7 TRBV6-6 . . TGTGCCAGCAGGCCCAGCGGCACAGGGAACGAGCAGTACTTC CASRPSGTGNEQYF
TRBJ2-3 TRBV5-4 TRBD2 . TGTGCCAGCAGCTCAAGCCTAGCGGGAGCGTGGGATACGCAGTATTTT CASSSSLAGAWDTQYF
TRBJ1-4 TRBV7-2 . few TGTGCCAGCAGCGAGGGTTCCCTGGGGGAAAAACTGTTTTTT CASSEGSLGEKLFF
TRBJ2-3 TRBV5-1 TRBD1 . TGCGCCAGCAGCTTTGACGGGACAGGGCCTAGCACAGATACGCAGTATTTT CASSFDGTGPSTDTQYF
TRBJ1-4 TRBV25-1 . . TGTGCCAGCAGTGATCCAGGGCAAGAAAAACTGTTTTTT CASSDPGQEKLFF
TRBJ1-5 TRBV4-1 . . TGCGCCAGCAGCCAAGACAGGGCTAGCAATCAGCCCCAGCATTTT CASSQDRASNQPQHF
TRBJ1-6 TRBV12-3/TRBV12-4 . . TGTGCCAGCAGCGGGAACAGAAATTCACCCCTCCACTTT CASSGNRNSPLHF
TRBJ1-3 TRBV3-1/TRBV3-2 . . TGTGCCAGCAGCTACCAGTGGTCTGGAAACACCATATATTTT CASSYQWSGNTIYF
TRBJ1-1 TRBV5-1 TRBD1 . TGCGCCAGCAGCTTACGATGGACAGGGTCTGAAGCTTTCTTT CASSLRWTGSEAFF
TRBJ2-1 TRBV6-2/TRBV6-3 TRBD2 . TGTGCCAGCAGTCCGACTAGCGGGAGGGAGAGCTCCTACAATGAGCAGTTCTTC CASSPTSGRESSYNEQFF
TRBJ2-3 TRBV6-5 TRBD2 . TGTGCCAGCAGTCCATGGCGGGAGAATGCAGATACGCAGTATTTT CASSPWRENADTQYF
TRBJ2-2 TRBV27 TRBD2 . TGTGCCAGCAGTTTGGCCCTAGCGGTGAACACCGGGGAGCTGTTTTTT CASSLALAVNTGELFF
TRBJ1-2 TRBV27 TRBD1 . TGTGCCAGCAGTTGGACAGGGGGCGAAGGCTACACCTTC CASSWTGGEGYTF
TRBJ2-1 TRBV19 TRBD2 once TGTGCCAGTAGTAGAACTAGCGTACTCAATGAGCAGTTCTTC CASSRTSVLNEQFF
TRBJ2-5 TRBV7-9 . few TGTGCCAGCAGCCCACGGTTCCAGGGGGGAGAGACCCAGTACTTC CASSPRFQGGETQYF
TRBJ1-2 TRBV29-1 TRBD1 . TGCAGCGTTGAAGATTTGGGGACAGGGAACTATCATGGCTACACCTTC CSVEDLGTGNYHGYTF